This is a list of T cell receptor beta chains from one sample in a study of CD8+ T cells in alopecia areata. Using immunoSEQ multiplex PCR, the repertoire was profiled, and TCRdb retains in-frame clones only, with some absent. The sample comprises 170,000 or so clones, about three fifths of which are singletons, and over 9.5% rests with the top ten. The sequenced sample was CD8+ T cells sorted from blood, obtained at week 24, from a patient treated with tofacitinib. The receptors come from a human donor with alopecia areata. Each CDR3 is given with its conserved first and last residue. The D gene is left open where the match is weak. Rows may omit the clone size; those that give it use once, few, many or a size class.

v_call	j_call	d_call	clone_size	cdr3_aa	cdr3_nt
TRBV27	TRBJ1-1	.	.	CASSTIGGNTEAFF	TGTGCCAGCAGTACTATAGGGGGGAACACTGAAGCTTTCTTT
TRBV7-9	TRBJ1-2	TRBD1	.	CASRDDRGENYGYTF	TGTGCCAGCAGAGACGACAGGGGTGAGAACTATGGCTACACCTTC
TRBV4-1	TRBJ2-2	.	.	CASSYRGDINTGELFF	TGCGCCAGCAGCTACCGCGGGGACATCAACACCGGGGAGCTGTTTTTT
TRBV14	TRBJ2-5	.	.	CASSQDTGALQETQYF	TGTGCCAGCAGCCAAGATACGGGAGCACTCCAAGAGACCCAGTACTTC
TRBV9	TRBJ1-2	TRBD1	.	CASSARDRGYYGYTF	TGTGCCAGCAGCGCCCGGGACAGGGGATACTATGGCTACACCTTC
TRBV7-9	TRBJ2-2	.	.	CATDTGELFF	TGTGCCACCGACACCGGGGAGCTGTTTTTT
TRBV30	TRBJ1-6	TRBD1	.	CASQDRGASPLHF	TGTGCCTCTCAAGACAGGGGAGCATCACCCCTCCACTTT
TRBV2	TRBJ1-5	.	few	CASAGGQIFDQPQHF	TGTGCCAGCGCCGGAGGGCAGATTTTCGATCAGCCCCAGCATTTT
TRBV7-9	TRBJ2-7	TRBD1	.	CASSLAGGYYEQYF	TGTGCCAGCAGCTTAGCAGGGGGCTACTACGAGCAGTACTTC
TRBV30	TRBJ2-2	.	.	CAWLRGNTGELFF	TGTGCCTGGCTCCGGGGGAACACCGGGGAGCTGTTTTTT
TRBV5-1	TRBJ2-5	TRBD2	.	CASSSGLAGEGETQYF	TGCGCCAGCAGCTCGGGACTAGCGGGGGAGGGAGAGACCCAGTACTTC
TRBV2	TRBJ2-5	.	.	CASSEGGEETQYF	TGTGCCAGCAGTGAGGGGGGCGAAGAGACCCAGTACTTC
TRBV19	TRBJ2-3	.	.	CASSTARGDTQYF	TGTGCCAGTAGTACCGCAAGAGGGGATACGCAGTATTTT
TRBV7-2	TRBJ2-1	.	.	CASSPMGVGDEQFF	TGTGCCAGCAGCCCCATGGGGGTAGGGGATGAGCAGTTCTTC
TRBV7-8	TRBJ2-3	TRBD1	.	CASRTNRGRGTDTQYF	TGTGCCAGCAGGACGAACAGGGGGCGCGGGACAGATACGCAGTATTTT
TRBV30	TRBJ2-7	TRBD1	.	CAWGDSPYEQYF	TGTGCCTGGGGGGACAGCCCCTACGAGCAGTACTTC
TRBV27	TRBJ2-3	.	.	CASSFGGLADTQYF	TGTGCCAGCAGTTTTGGGGGGCTTGCAGATACGCAGTATTTT
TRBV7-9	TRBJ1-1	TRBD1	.	CASSYTGGVTEAFF	TGTGCCAGCAGCTATACAGGGGGCGTCACTGAAGCTTTCTTT
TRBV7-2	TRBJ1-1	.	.	CASSPRDTEAFF	TGTGCCAGCAGCCCTCGGGACACTGAAGCTTTCTTT
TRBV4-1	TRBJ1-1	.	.	CASSQDQGLNTEAFF	TGCGCCAGCAGCCAAGACCAGGGACTGAACACTGAAGCTTTCTTT
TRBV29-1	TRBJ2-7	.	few	CSALGPNSYEQYF	TGCAGCGCCCTCGGGCCCAACTCCTACGAGCAGTACTTC
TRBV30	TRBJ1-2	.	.	CAWSTGGSDGYTF	TGTGCCTGGTCCACGGGGGGCTCGGATGGCTACACCTTC
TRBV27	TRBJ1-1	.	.	CASSLLGSTEAFF	TGTGCCAGCAGTTTACTTGGTAGCACTGAAGCTTTCTTT
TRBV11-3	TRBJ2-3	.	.	CASSLAGSLTDTQYF	TGTGCCAGCAGCTTAGCCGGGAGTCTCACAGATACGCAGTATTTT
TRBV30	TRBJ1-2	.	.	CAWKLFETVEGYTF	TGTGCCTGGAAATTATTCGAGACAGTGGAGGGCTACACCTTC
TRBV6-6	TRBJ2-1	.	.	CASSYSPNEQFF	TGTGCCAGCAGTTACTCCCCCAATGAGCAGTTCTTC
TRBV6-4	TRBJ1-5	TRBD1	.	CASAGDRGQPQHF	TGTGCCAGCGCGGGGGACAGGGGTCAGCCCCAGCATTTT
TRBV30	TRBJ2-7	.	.	CAWSKGDYWGQYF	TGTGCCTGGAGTAAAGGGGATTATTGGGGACAGTACTTC
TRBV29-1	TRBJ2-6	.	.	CSVEDPRGASSTGANVLTF	TGCAGCGTTGAAGACCCCCGGGGGGCTAGCTCAACTGGGGCCAACGTCCTGACTTTC
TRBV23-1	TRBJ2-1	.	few	CASTTIRQKLENNEQFF	TGCGCCAGCACCACCATCAGGCAGAAACTTGAGAACAATGAGCAGTTCTTC
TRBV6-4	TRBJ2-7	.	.	CASSGGVSSSSYEQYF	TGTGCCAGCAGTGGAGGGGTCTCCTCTAGCTCCTACGAGCAGTACTTC
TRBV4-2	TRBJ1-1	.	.	CASSQPQGNTEAFF	TGTGCCAGCAGCCAACCACAGGGTAACACTGAAGCTTTCTTT
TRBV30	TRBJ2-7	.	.	CAWSVGSSYEQYF	TGTGCCTGGAGTGTAGGGAGCTCCTACGAGCAGTACTTC
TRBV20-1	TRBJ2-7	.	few	CSAYYYEQYF	TGCAGTGCTTATTACTACGAGCAGTACTTC
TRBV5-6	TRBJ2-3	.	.	CASSWTLDTQYF	TGTGCCAGCAGTTGGACTTTAGATACGCAGTATTTT
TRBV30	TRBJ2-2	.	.	CAWSLGGGELFF	TGTGCCTGGAGTCTTGGGGGAGGGGAGCTGTTTTTT
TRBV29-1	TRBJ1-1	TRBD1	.	CSVPDRVDGEAFF	TGCAGCGTACCCGACAGGGTGGACGGTGAAGCTTTCTTT
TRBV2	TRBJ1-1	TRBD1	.	CANSQGEGMNTEAFF	TGTGCCAATTCGCAGGGGGAGGGCATGAACACTGAAGCTTTCTTT
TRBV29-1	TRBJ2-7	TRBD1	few	CSVEDPGQSSYEQYF	TGCAGCGTTGAAGACCCGGGACAGAGCTCCTACGAGCAGTACTTC
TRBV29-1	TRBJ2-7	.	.	CSVVVTESYEQYF	TGCAGCGTTGTCGTGACGGAATCCTACGAGCAGTACTTC